These 15 T cell receptor beta chains were all obtained from the same sample, sequenced in a study of T cells in tumors after PD-1 blockade. Profiled with immunoSEQ multiplex PCR; TCRdb holds only in-frame clones, not every one. The data show thousands of clones, roughly 78% seen once. This sample's time point: first of two post-therapy site-matched biopsies 2 to 3 months apart. Sequences were derived from tumor tissue, sampled after anti-PD-1 treatment. These receptors were taken from a human donor with basal cell carcinoma.

The chain uses TRBV6-5 and TRBJ2-1; the match to TRBD2 covers 7 bases. V shed 0 bases, J shed 11 bases, and the junction held 10 bases outside the gene matches. Germline V CDR1 and CDR2: MNHEY, SVGAGI. This CDR3 spans 15 amino acids. The CDR3 DNA reads as TGTGCCAGCAGTTACTCATACCGCCCGGGGGGACAGCAGTTCTTC. Translation: CASSYSYRPGGQQFF.

V is TRBV19 and J is TRBJ2-7, with a possible D match to TRBD1 (7 bases). Per the germline V gene, CDR1 is LNHDA and CDR2 is SQIVND (reference sequence). This CDR3 spans 16 amino acids. V lost 5 bases, J lost 7 bases, and 24 bases lay in between. CDR3 bases: TGTGCCAGTAGTTCAACAGGGGCCCTCCCGGGAGAGGAGCAGTACTTC. This encodes CASSSTGALPGEEQYF.

The chain uses TRBV6-5 and TRBJ2-6; D is ambiguous. The CDR3 is 13 amino acids. In germline, CDR1 is MNHEY, CDR2 SVGAGI. Trimming pared 5 bases from V and 2 bases from J, leaving 4 bases between. CDR3 DNA: TGTGCCAGCAGTAAGCCTGGGGCCAACGTCCTGACTTTC. This sequence encodes CASSKPGANVLTF.

The CDR3 bases are TGCGCCAGCAAGTTGGGGGGGACGTCTGAAGCTTTCTTT. Protein product: CASKLGGTSEAFF. The rearrangement joins TRBV10-2 to TRBJ1-1; tentatively, D is TRBD1 (5 bases). Trimming left V 7 bases short and J 6 bases short, with 15 bases between. Germline CDR1 WSHSY, CDR2 SAAADI. The CDR3 consists of 13 residues.

The chain is built from TRBV20-1 and TRBJ2-5; D ambiguous. This CDR3 spans 12 amino acids. Per the germline V gene, CDR1 is DFQATT and CDR2 is SNEGSKA (reference sequence). V lost 6 bases, J lost 4 bases, and 12 bases lay in between. The CDR3 coding sequence is TGCAGTGCCAGTAGGGCTGCAGAGACCCAGTACTTC. Its protein product is CSASRAAETQYF.

V is TRBV27 and J is TRBJ1-1, with D tentatively TRBD1 (6 bases). The CDR3 totals 13 residues. The germline V gene has CDR1 MNHEY and CDR2 SMNVEV (reference sequence). The V gene lost 3 bases and the J gene lost 3 bases, with 8 bases spanning the gap. This CDR3 is CASSFGGHTEAFF. CDR3 coding DNA: TGTGCCAGCAGTTTCGGGGGGCACACTGAAGCTTTCTTT.

The table lists this clone with a few counts. CDR3: CSVGGSGGSDTQYF. CDR3 in DNA: TGCAGCGTTGGAGGTAGCGGGGGTTCAGATACGCAGTATTTT. The genes are TRBV29-1 and TRBJ2-3, with 9 bases that match TRBD2. The CDR3 totals 14 residues. The germline gives CDR1 SQVTM, CDR2 ANQGSEA. V trimming: 4 bases; J trimming: 4 bases; junction bases outside the gene matches: 6.

The chain employs TRBV2 and TRBJ1-4; D perhaps matches TRBD1 (5 bases). The CDR3 is 14 amino acids. Germline loops: CDR1 SNHLY, CDR2 FYNNEI. Trimming took off 6 bases at V and 8 bases at J, with 16 bases between the two ends. CDR3 residues: CASRGRGSSEKLFF. The CDR3 DNA reads TGTGCCAGCAGAGGTAGGGGTTCTTCGGAAAAACTGTTTTTT. The variable domain in full, completed from reference TRBV2 and TRBJ1-4, reads EPEVTQTPSHQVTQMGQEVILRCVPISNHLYFYWYRQILGQKVEFLVSFYNNEISEKSEIFDDQFSVERPDGSNFTLKIRSTKLEDSAMYFCASRGRGSSEKLFFGSGTQLSVL.

V usage is TRBV2 and J usage is TRBJ2-3, with D perhaps given as TRBD1 or TRBD2 (5 bases each). V lost 0 bases and J 0 bases, leaving 10 bases between the germline ends. In germline, CDR1 is SNHLY, CDR2 FYNNEI. CDR3 length: 16 amino acids. In nucleotides, the CDR3 is TGTGCCAGCAGTGAAGCCACGGGACCTAGCACAGATACGCAGTATTTT. This translates into CASSEATGPSTDTQYF.

The chain uses TRBV5-1 and TRBJ1-2; perhaps TRBD1 as D (5 bases). This CDR3 region has 18 residues. CDR1 and CDR2 from the germline V gene are SGHRS and YFSETQ. V lost 4 bases and J lost 8, with 30 bases in between. The CDR3 nucleotides are TGCGCCAGCAGCCCCTCCGGGATATCGGGGCACAGTTTTAGGGGCTACACCTTC. It specifies CASSPSGISGHSFRGYTF.

The chain combines TRBV21-1 with TRBJ2-7; the D call in the table, TRBD2, was not verified against the DNA. TRBV21-1 is deemed a pseudogene. This CDR3 contains 14 residues. CDR3 loop: CASSKESLYYEQYF. Written as DNA, the CDR3 is TGTGCCAGCAGCAAAGAGAGTCTCTACTACGAGCAGTACTTC.

This chain joins TRBV7-9 and TRBJ2-7; 8 nucleotides match TRBD1. Germline V CDR1 and CDR2: SEHNR, FQNEAQ (reference sequence). V dropped 5 bases and J dropped 3; count of bases not matched to a gene: 12. The CDR3 is 16 amino acids. The CDR3 DNA follows: TGTGCCAGCAGCCCTAGTTTAAGGACAGGGAACTACGAGCAGTACTTC. Residues: CASSPSLRTGNYEQYF.

This clone came up once. V usage is TRBV6-6 and J usage is TRBJ2-7; D may match TRBD1 or TRBD2 (5 bases each). The ends were cut back, 2 bases at V and 0 bases at J, with 11 bases in the middle. The CDR3 has 15 amino acids. Germline loops: CDR1 MNHNY, CDR2 SVGAGI (reference sequence). CDR3 amino acids: CASSYRDASSYEQYF. CDR3 nucleotides: TGTGCCAGCAGTTACCGGGACGCGAGCTCCTACGAGCAGTACTTC.

This chain uses TRBV18 with TRBJ2-3; either TRBD1 or TRBD2 may fit D (5 bases each). The germline gives CDR1 KGHSH, CDR2 LQKENI. Trimming removed 4 bases from V and 0 bases from J, with 11 bases in between. This CDR3 contains 15 residues. The CDR3 region has the DNA TGTGCCAGCTCACGAGGGACGGCTAGCACAGATACGCAGTATTTT. Translating gives CASSRGTASTDTQYF.

This clone was seen only once. The rearrangement uses TRBV21-1 and TRBJ1-2. TRBV21-1 is a listed pseudogene. The CDR3 runs 15 residues. The CDR3 nucleotides are TGTGCCAGCAGCAAAGAGGAGGGAGGGGGCTATGGCTACACCTTC. As protein: CASSKEEGGGYGYTF.